What follows are 21 T cell receptor beta chains derived from one specimen sequenced in a study of cytomegalovirus exposure and HLA in healthy donors. In the PCR, 60 Vbeta and 13 Jbeta primers were used. Some clones are missing from TCRdb's copy, which holds only in-frame ones; the method was immunoSEQ multiplex PCR. The sample has 150,000 to 200,000 clones, 65% to 70% seen once. The source material was PBMCs. The source is a woman between 18 and 29 years old in good health and CMV-seropositive.

This clone appeared a few times. The CDR3 loop is CASSADRPEAFF. CDR3 sequence (DNA): TGTGCCAGCAGTGCCGACAGGCCTGAAGCTTTCTTT. V and J are TRBV6-1 and TRBJ1-1; maybe TRBD1 (6 bases). The CDR3 covers 12 residues. V was cut by 4 bases and J by 6 bases, with 9 bases left in between. Germline V lookup: CDR1 MNHNS, CDR2 SASEGT.

The chain couples TRBV2 to TRBJ2-7, with TRBD2 matching over 7 bases. Trimming took 11 bases from V and 4 from J; bases not matched to a gene: 5. CDR3 length: 11 amino acids. Germline CDR1 and CDR2: SNHLY and FYNNEI. The CDR3 is CAGGELYEQYF. CDR3 bases: TGTGCCGGGGGGGAACTGTACGAGCAGTACTTC.

The DNA of the CDR3 is TGCGCCAGCAGCTTGGTTACAGCTCCACACTATGGCTACACCTTC. Translated: CASSLVTAPHYGYTF. V is TRBV5-1 and J is TRBJ1-2, with no clear D. CDR3 length: 15 residues. Germline V lookup: CDR1 SGHRS, CDR2 YFSETQ. Trimming cost V 0 bases and J 3 bases, with 12 bases left between them. The whole variable domain, filled in from reference TRBV5-1 and TRBJ1-2, reads KAGVTQTPRYLIKTRGQQVTLSCSPISGHRSVSWYQQTPGQGLQFLFEYFSETQRNKGNFPGRFSGRQFSNSRSEMNVSTLELGDSALYLCASSLVTAPHYGYTFGSGTRLTVV.

This chain uses TRBV20-1 with TRBJ1-1; D may be TRBD1 (6 bases). This CDR3 spans 11 amino acids. The germline V and J ends were trimmed by 7 bases and 2 bases, with 8 bases remaining between them. In germline, CDR1 is DFQATT, CDR2 SNEGSKA (reference sequence). CDR3: CSVDSNTEAFF. CDR3 bases: TGCAGTGTGGACAGCAACACTGAAGCTTTCTTT.

The gene calls are TRBV6-5 and TRBJ2-7; a possible D gene is TRBD2 (6 bases). The V gene's germline CDR1 is MNHEY and CDR2 SVGAGI. The CDR3 spans 14 residues. The germline V and J ends were trimmed by 0 bases and 3 bases, with 9 bases remaining between them. The CDR3 protein is CASSYSEGNYEQYF. The CDR3 DNA reads as TGTGCCAGCAGTTACTCGGAGGGAAACTACGAGCAGTACTTC.

The chain couples TRBV6-1 to TRBJ2-1; TRBD2 aligns across 12 bases. This CDR3 has 15 residues. Germline V CDR1 and CDR2: MNHNS, SASEGT. The V segment lost 2 bases and the J segment 4 bases; nucleotides outside the gene matches: 0. The CDR3 region is CASSELAGGYNEQFF. Here the CDR3 DNA reads TGTGCCAGCAGTGAACTAGCGGGAGGGTACAATGAGCAGTTCTTC.

V and J are TRBV5-1 and TRBJ2-7; perhaps TRBD1 as D (5 bases). Germline V gives CDR1 SGHRS, CDR2 YFSETQ. There are 17 residues in the CDR3. V lost 4 bases, J lost 1 base, and 21 bases lay in between. CDR3 sequence reads: CASSVGSGASISYEQYF. CDR3 nucleotide sequence: TGCGCCAGCAGCGTTGGATCTGGGGCTTCTATTTCCTACGAGCAGTACTTC.

The genes are TRBV7-9 and TRBJ2-7, with D maybe TRBD1 (5 bases). There are 12 residues in the CDR3. V lost 5 bases and J lost 10, with 15 bases in between. CDR1 is SEHNR and CDR2 is FQNEAQ in the germline V gene (reference sequence). CDR3 region: CASSTPDTVQYF. The DNA of the CDR3 is TGTGCCAGCAGCACCCCGGACACGGTACAGTACTTC. Variable domain in full (rest from reference TRBV7-9 and TRBJ2-7): DTGVSQNPRHKITKRGQNVTFRCDPISEHNRLYWYRQTLGQGPEFLTYFQNEAQLEKSRLLSDRFSAERPKGSFSTLEIQRTEQGDSAMYLCASSTPDTVQYFGPGTRLTVT.

This CDR3 is CASKKTSGSAGELFF. The DNA for the CDR3 is TGTGCCAGCAAGAAAACTAGCGGGAGCGCCGGGGAGCTGTTTTTT. The J gene is TRBJ2-2, the V gene TRBV6-4, with TRBD2 matching 11 bases. The CDR3 runs to 15 residues. Per the germline V gene, CDR1 is MRHNA and CDR2 is SNTAGT. Trimming removed 7 bases from V and 6 bases from J; junction bases left unmatched: 7.

The chain couples TRBV5-4 to TRBJ2-5; tentative D call: TRBD1 (7 bases). Germline V CDR1 and CDR2: SGHNT, YYREEE (reference sequence). V gave up 4 bases and J gave up 4 bases, with 26 bases separating them. The length of the CDR3 is 18 residues. This CDR3 is CASSRQPSGGGLGETQYF. The CDR3 nucleotides are TGTGCCAGCAGCCGACAGCCCTCAGGGGGAGGTTTGGGAGAGACCCAGTACTTC. Full variable domain (rest looked up from reference TRBV5-4 and TRBJ2-5): ETGVTQSPTHLIKTRGQQVTLRCSSQSGHNTVSWYQQALGQGPQFIFQYYREEENGRGNFPPRFSGLQFPNYSSELNVNALELDDSALYLCASSRQPSGGGLGETQYFGPGTRLLVL.

This clone showed up just a few times. The rearrangement joins TRBV7-3 to TRBJ2-1, with D perhaps matching TRBD1 (5 bases). The CDR3 runs 18 residues. V dropped 2 bases and J dropped 7 bases, with 24 bases sitting between them. Germline V gene sequence: CDR1 SGHTA, CDR2 FQGTGA. The CDR3 DNA is TGTGCCAGCAGCTTAGGACCCGTAGGGGCGCGTCGTAAAAATGAGCAGTTCTTC. Its protein product is CASSLGPVGARRKNEQFF.

The chain is built from TRBV11-2 and TRBJ2-1; 11 positions agree with TRBD2. This CDR3 region has 15 residues. Germline loops: CDR1 SGHAT, CDR2 FQNNGV. The ends lost 6 bases at V and 9 bases at J; junction bases unmatched: 10. The CDR3 sequence is CASRVAGGPIGEQFF. As DNA, the CDR3 is TGTGCCAGCAGAGTAGCGGGAGGGCCGATAGGTGAGCAGTTCTTC.

This clone was observed a handful of times. V is TRBV28 and J is TRBJ1-1, with 10 bases matching TRBD1. Germline V CDR1 and CDR2: MDHEN, SYDVKM. There are 17 residues in the CDR3. The J segment lost 5 bases and the V segment lost 6 bases, leaving 15 bases of the junction unmatched. The chain's CDR3 is CASSLTGGADWSTEAFF. CDR3 nucleotide sequence: TGTGCCAGCAGCCTGACAGGGGGCGCCGACTGGAGTACTGAAGCTTTCTTT.

This clone appeared once. The J gene is TRBJ1-3, the V gene TRBV6-1; D may be TRBD1 (5 bases). This CDR3 comprises 16 residues. From germline, CDR1 is MNHNS and CDR2 SASEGT. The ends were cut back, 2 bases at V and 3 bases at J, with 14 bases in the middle. CDR3 DNA: TGTGCCAGCAGTGAATCTGGGCAGGGCTATGGAAACACCATATATTTT. It yields the protein CASSESGQGYGNTIYF.

The rearrangement joins TRBV29-1 to TRBJ2-7, with 11 bases aligning to TRBD2. Germline values: CDR1 SQVTM, CDR2 ANQGSEA. V lost 7 bases to trimming and J lost 7 bases; unmatched junction nucleotides: 3. CDR3 length: 11 residues. CDR3 DNA: TGCAGCGCCGGGACTAGCGGAGAGCAGTACTTC. Amino acids: CSAGTSGEQYF.

The chain recombines TRBV19 with TRBJ1-1, with D possibly TRBD1 on 5 matching bases. V dropped 3 bases and J dropped 4 bases, with 30 bases sitting between them. There are 20 residues in the CDR3. Germline loops: CDR1 LNHDA, CDR2 SQIVND (reference sequence). The CDR3 DNA sequence: TGTGCCAGTAGTATCGATACCCCACCTAACTGGGGGGAATGGGGCACTGAAGCTTTCTTT. It codes for CASSIDTPPNWGEWGTEAFF.

The chain is built from TRBV11-2 and TRBJ2-1; 11 positions match TRBD2. CDR3 length equals 16 residues. Germline V gives CDR1 SGHAT, CDR2 FQNNGV. J gave up 6 bases and V 5 bases, and 9 bases lay outside the gene matches. CDR3 DNA: TGTGCCAGCAGCCCCCCTACTAGCGGGAGACGCAATGAGCAGTTCTTC. Its translation: CASSPPTSGRRNEQFF.

The gene calls are TRBV7-2 and TRBJ1-4; TRBD1 matches 10 bases. Trimming took 5 bases from V and 8 from J; bases not matched to a gene: 2. Germline values: CDR1 SGHTA, CDR2 FQGNSA. There are 13 residues in the CDR3. The CDR3 loop is CASSGQGGEKLFF. The CDR3 DNA reads as TGTGCCAGCAGCGGACAGGGGGGGGAAAAACTGTTTTTT.

The V call is TRBV7-2, the J call TRBJ1-2, with no clear D. The CDR3 has 16 residues. Germline CDR1 reads SGHTA; CDR2 reads FQGNSA. The V end was cut by 0 bases, the J end by 1 base, with 12 bases between. The CDR3 DNA follows: TGTGCCAGCAGCTTAGCGCGGCAGCCCGTTAACTATGGCTACACCTTC. This gives the protein CASSLARQPVNYGYTF.

Here the CDR3 reads CASSLRGLGEQYF. The CDR3 DNA reads TGTGCCAGCAGTTTAAGGGGTTTGGGCGAGCAGTACTTC. The chain combines TRBV28 with TRBJ2-7, with a possible D match to TRBD1 (5 bases). The CDR3 has 13 amino acids. Trimming shortened V by 2 bases and J by 6 bases, and 11 bases separated the two germline ends. The germline CDR1 and CDR2 sequences are MDHEN and SYDVKM.

V gene TRBV6-6 combines with J gene TRBJ1-2; 7 nucleotides align to TRBD1. Germline values: CDR1 MNHNY, CDR2 SVGAGI (reference sequence). This CDR3 has 14 residues. The trim removed 5 bases at V and 2 bases at J, leaving 5 bases unmatched. The CDR3 DNA reads as TGTGCCAGCAGTCCGAAGGACAGGAACTATGGCTACACCTTC. Amino acids: CASSPKDRNYGYTF.